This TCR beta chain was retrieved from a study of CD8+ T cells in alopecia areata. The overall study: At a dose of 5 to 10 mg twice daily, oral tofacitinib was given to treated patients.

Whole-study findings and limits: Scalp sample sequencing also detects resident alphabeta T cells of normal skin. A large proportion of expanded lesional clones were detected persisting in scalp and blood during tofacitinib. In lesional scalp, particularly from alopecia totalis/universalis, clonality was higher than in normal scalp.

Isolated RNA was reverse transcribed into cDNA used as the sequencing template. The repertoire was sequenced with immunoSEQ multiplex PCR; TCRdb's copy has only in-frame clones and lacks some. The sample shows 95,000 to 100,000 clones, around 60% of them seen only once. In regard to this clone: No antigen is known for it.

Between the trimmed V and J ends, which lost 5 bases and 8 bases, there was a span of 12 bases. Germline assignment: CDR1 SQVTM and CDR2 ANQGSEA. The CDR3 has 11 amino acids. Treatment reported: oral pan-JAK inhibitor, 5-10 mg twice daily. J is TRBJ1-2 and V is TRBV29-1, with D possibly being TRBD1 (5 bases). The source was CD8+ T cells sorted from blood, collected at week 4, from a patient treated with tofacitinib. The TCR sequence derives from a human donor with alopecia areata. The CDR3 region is CSVPGSGGYTF. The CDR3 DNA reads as TGCAGCGTTCCAGGGTCGGGCGGCTACACCTTC.